This note documents a single TCR beta chain sequence. No antigen is known for it. Germline V gene sequence: CDR1 MNHEY, CDR2 SMNVEV (reference sequence). The CDR3 is made up of 15 amino acids. The V segment lost 5 bases and the J segment 6 bases; nucleotides outside the gene matches: 9. Survey-depth immunoSEQ sequencing covered TCR beta CDR3 regions. TCRdb's copy holds only in-frame clones and misses some; the assay was immunoSEQ multiplex PCR. The table includes about 4,000 clones, approximately 64% detected once. The sample originates from a study of CD8 T cell repertoires and HIV-1 epitope variants. Overall study context: Enriched T cells were co-cultured with equal autologous T cell-negative cells.

The sequence was collected from a male donor with HIV. The V and J genes are TRBV27 and TRBJ2-3; TRBD2 aligns across 9 bases. The specimen was cultured CD8+ T cells derived from PBMCs. In nucleotides, the CDR3 is TGTGCCAGCAGTGTAGCGGGAGTGGGAGCGGATACGCAGTATTTT. Translation: CASSVAGVGADTQYF.